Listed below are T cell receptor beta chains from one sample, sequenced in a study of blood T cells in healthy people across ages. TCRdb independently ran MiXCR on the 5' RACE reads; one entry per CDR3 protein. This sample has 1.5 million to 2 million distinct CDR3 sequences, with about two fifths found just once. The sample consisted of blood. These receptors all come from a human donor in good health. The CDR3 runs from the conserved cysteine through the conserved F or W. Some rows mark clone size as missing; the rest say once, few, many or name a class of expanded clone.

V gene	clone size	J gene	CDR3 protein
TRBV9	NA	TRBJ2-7	CASSRSDGIGSYEQYF
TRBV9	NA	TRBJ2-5	CASSGVAGKETQYF
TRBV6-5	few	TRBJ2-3	CASSYSITSADTDTQYF
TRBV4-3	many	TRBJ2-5	CASSPQPGLAGETQYF
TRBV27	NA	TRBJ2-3	CATCPAGGSTDTQYF
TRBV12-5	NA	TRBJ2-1	CASGRTSGGLSSYNEQFF
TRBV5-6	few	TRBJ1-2	CASSLGDAGGYTF
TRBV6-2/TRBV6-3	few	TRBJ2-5	CASKNRVLEETQYF
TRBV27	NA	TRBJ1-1	CASSSQLRQTWNTEAFF
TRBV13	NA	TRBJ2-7	CASSFRQGETYEQYF
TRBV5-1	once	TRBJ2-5	CASSLGLNDGETRYF
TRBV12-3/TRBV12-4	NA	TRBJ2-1	CASSFYVGAHPFF
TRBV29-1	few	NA	CSVDTGEGAGEQYF
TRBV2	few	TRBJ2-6	CASSEWTLSGANVLTF
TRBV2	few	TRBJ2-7	CASKTRGEQYF
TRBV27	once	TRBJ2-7	CASSLSSGLNYEQYF
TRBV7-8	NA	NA	CASSAHRGGGGEQYF
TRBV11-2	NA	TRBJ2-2	CASSSTRVTGELFF
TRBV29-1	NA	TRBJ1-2	CSAISDRFDTF
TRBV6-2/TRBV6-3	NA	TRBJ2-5	CASSYLILAGSDQETQYF
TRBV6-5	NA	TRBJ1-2	CASSYSSGMQDSFYGYTF
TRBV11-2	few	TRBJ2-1	CASSLRDFYNEQFF
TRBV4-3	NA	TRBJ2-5	CASNHLSRRETQYF
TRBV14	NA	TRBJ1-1	CASSSPWTGVTEAFF
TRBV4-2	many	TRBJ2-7	CASSQDFLGGQGTYEQYF
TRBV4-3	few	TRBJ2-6	CASSQERGANVLTF
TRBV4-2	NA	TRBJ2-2	CASSQDILDSTGELFF
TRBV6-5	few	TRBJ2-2	CASSYDRQSENTGELFF
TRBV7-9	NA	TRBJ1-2	CASSLLRAAKGYTF
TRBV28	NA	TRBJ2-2	CATNGANTGELFF
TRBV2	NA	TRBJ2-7	CASSDTGEYEQYF
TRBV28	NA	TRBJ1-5	CASSAVERNQPQHF
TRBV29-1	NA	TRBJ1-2	CSAPFWSYGYTF
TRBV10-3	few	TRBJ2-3	CAISGMGLSTDTQYF
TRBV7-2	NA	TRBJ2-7	CASSYGGALTSEQYF
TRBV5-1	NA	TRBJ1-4	CTSSSGETGNEKLFF
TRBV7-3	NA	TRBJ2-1	CASSPLAGGEQFF
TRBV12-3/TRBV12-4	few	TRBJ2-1	CASRPDRVNEQFF
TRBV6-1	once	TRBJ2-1	CASTLIGSVQFF
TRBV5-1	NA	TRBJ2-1	CASSRRLAGGPGDEQFF
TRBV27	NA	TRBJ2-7	CASSLVGGPRGEQYF
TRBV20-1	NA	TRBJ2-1	CSALTLAGGTYNEQFF
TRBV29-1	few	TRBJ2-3	CSVDRPRGTGTDTQYF
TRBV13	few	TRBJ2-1	CASSSTTSGGSSYNEQFF
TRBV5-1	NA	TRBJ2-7	CASRTEYEQYF
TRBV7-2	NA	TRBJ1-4	CVSSTDATNEKLFF
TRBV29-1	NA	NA	CSAMTVQETQYF
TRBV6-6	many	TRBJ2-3	CASSRGADTQYF
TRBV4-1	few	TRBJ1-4	CASSQVLSNNEKLFF
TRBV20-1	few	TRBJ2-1	CSAQTRPRRDEQFF